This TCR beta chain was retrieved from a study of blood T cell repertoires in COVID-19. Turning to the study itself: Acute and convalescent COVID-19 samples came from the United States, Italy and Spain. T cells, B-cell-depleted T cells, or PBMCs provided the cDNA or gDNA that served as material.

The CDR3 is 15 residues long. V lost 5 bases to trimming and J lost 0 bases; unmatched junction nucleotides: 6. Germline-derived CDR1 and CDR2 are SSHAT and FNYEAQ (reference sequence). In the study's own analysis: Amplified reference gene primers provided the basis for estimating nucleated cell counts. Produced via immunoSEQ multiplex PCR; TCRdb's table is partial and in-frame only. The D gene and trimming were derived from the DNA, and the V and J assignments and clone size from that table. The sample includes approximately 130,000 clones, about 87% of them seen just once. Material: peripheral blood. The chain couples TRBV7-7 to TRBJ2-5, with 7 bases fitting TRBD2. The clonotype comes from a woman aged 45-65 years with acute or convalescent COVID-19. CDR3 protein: CASSAELAHQETQYF. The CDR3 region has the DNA TGTGCCAGCAGCGCGGAACTAGCGCACCAAGAGACCCAGTACTTC. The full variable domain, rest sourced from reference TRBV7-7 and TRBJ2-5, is GAGVSQSPRYKVTKRGQDVTLRCDPISSHATLYWYQQALGQGPEFLTYFNYEAQPDKSGLPSDRFSAERPEGSISTLTIQRTEQRDSAMYRCASSAELAHQETQYFGPGTRLLVL.